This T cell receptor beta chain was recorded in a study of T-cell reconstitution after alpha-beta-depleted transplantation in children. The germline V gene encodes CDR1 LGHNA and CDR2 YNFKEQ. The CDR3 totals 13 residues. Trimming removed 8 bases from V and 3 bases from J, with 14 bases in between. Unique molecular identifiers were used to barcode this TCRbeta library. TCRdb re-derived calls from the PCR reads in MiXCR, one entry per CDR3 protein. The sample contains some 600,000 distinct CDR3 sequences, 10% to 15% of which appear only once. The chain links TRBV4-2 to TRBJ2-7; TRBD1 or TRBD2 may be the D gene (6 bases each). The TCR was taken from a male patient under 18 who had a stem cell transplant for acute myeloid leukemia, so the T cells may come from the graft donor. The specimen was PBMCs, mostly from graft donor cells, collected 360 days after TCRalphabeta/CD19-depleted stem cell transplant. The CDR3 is CASGQEGGYEQYF. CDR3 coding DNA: TGTGCCAGCGGTCAGGAGGGGGGCTACGAGCAGTACTTC.